A selection of T cell receptor beta chains follows, all from one sample in a study of blood T cells in healthy people across ages. TCRdb ran MiXCR on the 5' RACE reads and lists one entry per CDR3 protein. Among 750,000 to 850,000 distinct CDR3 sequences listed, 25% were seen once. Another study also made use of these data, one on T cells of mothers and their children.

The specimen sequenced was blood. These receptor sequences come from a boy between 10 and 17 years old in good health. CDR3s leave out the opening cysteine and the closing phenylalanine or tryptophan. D genes are given only for firm matches.

CDR3 | D | V
ASSPSSGHLTYEQY | TRBD2 | TRBV27
ASQDRGGSYEQY | NA | TRBV4-1
ASSRSSTETQY | NA | TRBV7-2
ASSLYRDRVEYGYT | TRBD1 | TRBV28
ASSQWGLAAQY | TRBD2 | TRBV3-1
AGSLGGSGETQY | NA | TRBV28
ASSISTQKNIQY | NA | TRBV19
ASSFGDPRPGELF | NA | TRBV6-5
SATQGASYEQY | TRBD1 | TRBV20-1
ASSLTSGSSEQY | TRBD2 | TRBV7-2
SALTGSYEQY | TRBD1 | TRBV20-1
ASSQESTLNEQF | NA | TRBV4-3
AGKRTGDDEQY | TRBD1 | TRBV30
SARDQGDYGYT | TRBD1 | TRBV20-1
ASSLGAPRGYT | NA | TRBV6-6
ASSLVVGEGYT | NA | TRBV5-1
SATGVRGTTKYEQY | NA | TRBV20-1
ATSAGTVNSYEQY | NA | TRBV24-1
ASSQETRREFKTQY | NA | TRBV3-1
SAWTDFTGELF | NA | TRBV29-1
ASSLGDTVSGNTIY | NA | TRBV28
ASSQLI | NA | TRBV3-2
ASRTFRDTQY | NA | TRBV11-2
ASSSNHNILNTGELF | NA | TRBV28
ASSLSSFGTNTGELF | NA | TRBV7-6
ASLAQHGANVLT | NA | TRBV6-2/TRBV6-3
AISAVGDTEAF | NA | TRBV10-3
ASSRRQGSSYEQY | TRBD1 | TRBV27
ASSSVAGAHNEQF | TRBD2 | TRBV5-5
ASSSPGLAGLETQY | TRBD2 | TRBV18
ASSKGQASPGGTGELF | TRBD1 | TRBV7-9
SVESQGGHEQY | TRBD1 | TRBV29-1
SVEIAGEKLF | NA | TRBV29-1
SARDYTGSRH | NA | TRBV20-1
SAGITGVRDEQY | NA | TRBV20-1
ASTPLGGRVVTETQY | NA | TRBV2
AWSVLNRVLAGQETQY | NA | TRBV30
ASSEVGGTGELF | NA | TRBV6-4
ASSVLGTENEKLF | TRBD1 | TRBV9
SARAPRTAYEQY | NA | TRBV20-1
ASSRGQGPSETQY | NA | TRBV7-7
SASIPLAGPNEQF | TRBD2 | TRBV20-1
SARDLGGAPNEKLF | NA | TRBV20-1
ASSVTGQGATEAF | NA | TRBV4-1
AWIGRTDTQY | NA | TRBV30
ASTTGGELF | NA | TRBV6-5